This T cell receptor beta chain was observed in a study of blood T cells in healthy people across ages. Study as a whole: Template switching recovered approximately one barcoded beta molecule for every two T cells. Whole-study findings and limits: The study found TCR beta diversity correlated strongly with naive T cell percentage. Age brought a roughly linear fall in TCR beta diversity measured per million T cells.

Then a second PCR, running about 6 to 12 cycles, was carried out with a sample-barcoded 5' primer and a J-beta primer mix. A tag from a template-switch adaptor with 12 random nucleotides marked each cDNA molecule. MiXCR was run by TCRdb on the 5' RACE reads, yielding one entry per CDR3 protein. This sample has hundreds of thousands of distinct CDR3 sequences, with about 45% found just once. The CDR3 runs to 16 residues. CDR1 is SGHRS and CDR2 is YFSETQ in the germline V gene. As to this clonotype: The antigen remains undetermined.

The sequence came from a man at least 80 years old in good health. Input material: blood. The chain couples TRBV5-1 to TRBJ2-7; 14 nucleotides match TRBD2. The tail of the sequence fits TRBJ2-5 better, so the J call may be wrong. The DNA of the CDR3 is TGCGCCAGCAGCTTTGGGACTAGCGGGGGTGAAGAGACCCAGTACTTC. This gives the protein CASSFGTSGGEETQYF.